Here is one T cell receptor (beta chain) with its context. Its matching antigen is unknown. CDR1 and CDR2 (germline): MNHEY, SVGAGI. The CDR3 sequence is 14 residues long. Deletions cut 7 bases from V and 0 bases from J, with 10 bases between. These data are taken from a study of stem cell transplantation in POMP-related autoinflammatory disease. About the study: Pre-transplant patients had naive-skewed CD4+ T cells and few CD8+ T cells. Neutrophil and platelet engraftment from the graft donor was 100% through one year after transplant. Findings of the study overall: Patients with PRAID showed a restricted number of unique TRB V-J gene pairings. A trend toward lower repertoire diversity and greater clonality appeared in every analyzed T-cell subset of PRAID patients.

Produced via immunoSEQ multiplex PCR; TCRdb's table is partial and in-frame only. The sample includes some 68,000 clones, approximately 90% of them seen just once. The gene calls are TRBV6-5 and TRBJ1-3; no clear D. Here the sequenced sample was CD4+ T cells from PBMCs, taken after stem cell transplantation. The receptor was isolated from a human patient with POMP-related autoinflammation and immune dysregulation (PRAID). The graft donor may be the source of some T cells. CDR3 DNA: TGTGCCAGCAAGCTTATGGCCTCTGGAAACACCATATATTTT. It encodes CASKLMASGNTIYF.